Given below is one T cell receptor (beta chain) in context. Its specificity is unknown. This sample stems from a study of monozygotic twins with cystic fibrosis. Study details: Library input was three micrograms of fragmented DNA, with approximately 16 PCR cycles. Whole-study results and caveats: J usage was most co-twin-similar in 8 of 16 pairs, V in 13. Median Simpson clonality of roughly 0.0093 suggested naive T cells predominated. Shared CDR3 numbers were not associated with age, concordance or severity.

Germline values: CDR1 KGHSH, CDR2 LQKENI. V dropped 3 bases and J dropped 0 bases, with 8 bases sitting between them. The CDR3 loop spans 14 amino acids. Clones were read by immunoSEQ multiplex PCR, and TCRdb kept only the in-frame ones, dropping some. The sample lists 30,000 to 35,000 clones, roughly three fifths occurring once. Material: blood. The clonotype was recovered from a girl between 5 and 17 years old with cystic fibrosis. The rearrangement uses TRBV18 and TRBJ1-1, with D unclear. CDR3 DNA sequence: TGTGCCAGCTCACCTAACACAGTGAACACTGAAGCTTTCTTT. Protein product: CASSPNTVNTEAFF.